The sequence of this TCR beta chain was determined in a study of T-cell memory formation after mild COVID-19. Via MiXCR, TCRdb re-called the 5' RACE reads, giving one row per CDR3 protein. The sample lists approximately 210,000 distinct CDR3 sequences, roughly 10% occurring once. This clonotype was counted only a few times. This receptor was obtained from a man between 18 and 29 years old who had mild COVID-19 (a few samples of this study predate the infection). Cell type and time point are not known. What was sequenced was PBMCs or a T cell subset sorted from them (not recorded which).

CDR3 region: CASSQEPGYNEKLFF. CDR3 in DNA: TGCGCCAGCAGCCAAGAACCAGGTTATAATGAAAAACTGTTTTTT. The V gene is TRBV4-3, the J gene TRBJ1-4, with unresolved D. Trimming shortened V by 0 bases and J by 4 bases, and 9 bases separated the two germline ends. The CDR3 sequence is 15 residues long. CDR1 is LGHNA, CDR2 YSLEER, per germline.